The 18 T cell receptor beta chains below come from one sample, sequenced in a study of response to subunit inactivated influenza vaccine. A single record per CDR3 protein comes from TCRdb applying MiXCR to the RT-PCR reads. The sample lists more than 600,000 distinct CDR3 sequences, about a fifth occurring once. Material: PBMCs from blood, obtained less than 6 days after vaccination. Receptor source: a man aged 45-65 years who received an inactivated influenza vaccine.

The chain has TRBV2 and TRBJ2-3; D may correspond to TRBD1 or TRBD2 (5 bases each). Deletions cut 2 bases from V and 3 bases from J, with 9 bases between. CDR1 is SNHLY and CDR2 is FYNNEI in the germline V gene. The CDR3 contains 14 residues. The CDR3 here is CASSERGPTDTQYF. Written as DNA, the CDR3 is TGTGCCAGCAGTGAACGGGGACCGACAGATACGCAGTATTTT.

CDR3 protein: CAWSPMFATEAFF. For the CDR3, the DNA is TGTGCCTGGAGTCCGATGTTTGCCACTGAAGCTTTCTTT. V is TRBV30 and J is TRBJ1-1; D not resolved. Germline CDR1 GTSNPN, CDR2 SVGIG (reference sequence). This CDR3 spans 13 amino acids. Trimming left V 2 bases short and J 4 bases short, with 11 bases between.

This sequence joins TRBV7-9 and TRBJ2-2; D perhaps matches TRBD2 (6 bases). The V and J ends lost 3 bases and 0 bases respectively, with 14 bases between them. This CDR3 comprises 17 residues. The germline CDR1 and CDR2 sequences are SEHNR and FQNEAQ (reference sequence). CDR3 loop: CASSFVSSVANTGELFF. In nucleotides, the CDR3 is TGTGCCAGCAGCTTCGTATCTAGCGTCGCGAACACCGGGGAGCTGTTTTTT.

This rearrangement joins TRBV7-9 to TRBJ1-6; 8 bases map to TRBD1. The CDR3 is 15 amino acids. V lost 5 bases to trimming and J lost 3 bases; unmatched junction nucleotides: 3. Per the germline V gene, CDR1 is SEHNR and CDR2 is FQNEAQ (reference sequence). CDR3 sequence: CASSPGGYYNSPLHF. CDR3 bases: TGTGCCAGCAGCCCAGGGGGCTACTATAATTCACCCCTCCACTTT. Combining the CDR3 with reference TRBV7-9 and TRBJ1-6 gives the whole variable domain DTGVSQNPRHKITKRGQNVTFRCDPISEHNRLYWYRQTLGQGPEFLTYFQNEAQLEKSRLLSDRFSAERPKGSFSTLEIQRTEQGDSAMYLCASSPGGYYNSPLHFGNGTRLTVT.

This clonotype was detected only once. The V gene is TRBV9, the J gene TRBJ2-3, with 7 bases identical to TRBD1. Germline assignment: CDR1 SGDLS and CDR2 YYNGEE. CDR3 length: 17 amino acids. V lost 0 bases and J lost 7; bases outside the gene matches: 14. Here the CDR3 DNA reads TGTGCCAGCAGCGTAGAGAAGGTTGGGACAGAAAGAAATACGCAGTATTTT. It yields the protein CASSVEKVGTERNTQYF.

CDR3 amino acids: CASSLNQVGETQYF. CDR3 DNA sequence: TGTGCCAGCAGCTTAAACCAGGTGGGAGAGACCCAGTACTTC. The chain carries TRBV7-3 and TRBJ2-5; unclear D gene. The CDR3 totals 14 residues. Germline lookup yields CDR1 SGHTA and CDR2 FQGTGA. Trimming took 1 base from V and 4 from J, leaving 10 bases between them. Full variable domain (rest looked up from reference TRBV7-3 and TRBJ2-5): GAGVSQTPSNKVTEKGKYVELRCDPISGHTALYWYRQSLGQGPEFLIYFQGTGAADDSGLPNDRFFAVRPEGSVSTLKIQRTERGDSAVYLCASSLNQVGETQYFGPGTRLLVL.

The CDR3: CATSPRDYQREQFF. DNA for the CDR3: TGTGCCACCAGCCCACGGGACTACCAACGTGAGCAGTTCTTC. The V gene is TRBV24-1, the J gene TRBJ2-1, with 7 bases that match TRBD2. Germline V gives CDR1 KGHDR, CDR2 SFDVKD. V shed 7 bases, J shed 9 bases, and the junction held 11 bases outside the gene matches. The CDR3 extends over 14 amino acids.

The chain links TRBV3-1 to TRBJ1-2; D not certain. This CDR3 has 14 residues. Trimming took 1 base from V and 4 from J, leaving 10 bases between them. Germline lookup yields CDR1 LGHDT and CDR2 YNNKEL (reference sequence). The CDR3 DNA sequence: TGTGCCAGCAGCCAAGTACGCGGTGCCTATGGCTACACCTTC. Its protein is CASSQVRGAYGYTF.

This clonotype was counted a few times. The chain links TRBV20-1 to TRBJ1-5; maybe TRBD1 (5 bases). CDR1 and CDR2 (germline): DFQATT, SNEGSKA (reference sequence). The CDR3 has 17 residues. Trimming stripped 4 bases from V and 5 bases from J, with 24 bases between. This CDR3 is CSAKGMGPLLSDQPQHF. The CDR3 DNA reads TGCAGTGCTAAGGGGATGGGACCCTTATTGTCCGATCAGCCCCAGCATTTT.

A few counts support this clonotype. The V gene is TRBV6-1, the J gene TRBJ1-4; the D is unclear. V was clipped by 6 bases and J by 2 bases, with 16 bases between them. The CDR3 has 16 residues. Germline CDR1 reads MNHNS; CDR2 reads SASEGT. The CDR3 loop reads CASRRRLDRTNEKLFF. The CDR3, as DNA: TGTGCCAGCAGGAGAAGGTTGGATCGGACTAATGAAAAACTGTTTTTT.

This clonotype was seen only a few times. The chain employs TRBV10-3 and TRBJ2-3; 7 nucleotides align to TRBD2. The V gene's germline CDR1 is ENHRY and CDR2 SYGVKD. Trimming took 7 bases from V and 2 from J; bases not matched to a gene: 9. The CDR3 contains 15 residues. The CDR3 reads CAIKRGAGNTDTQYF. CDR3 in DNA: TGTGCCATCAAGCGGGGAGCGGGGAACACAGATACGCAGTATTTT.

This clonotype was observed a few times. Written as DNA, the CDR3 is TGTGCCAGCAGCTCGCCCGGCTGGCAAGAGACCCAGTACTTC. The encoded protein is CASSSPGWQETQYF. J is TRBJ2-5 and V is TRBV11-1; D uncertain. Germline V gene lookup returns CDR1 SGHAT and CDR2 FQDESV (reference sequence). The CDR3 sequence is 14 residues long. The V gene lost 4 bases and the J gene lost 2 bases, with 11 bases spanning the gap.

The J gene is TRBJ1-5, the V gene TRBV20-1; D is possibly TRBD1 (6 bases). The length of the CDR3 is 13 residues. The V and J ends lost 6 bases and 3 bases respectively, with 12 bases between them. CDR1 is DFQATT and CDR2 is SNEGSKA in the germline V gene (reference sequence). In nucleotides, the CDR3 is TGCAGTGCGGTCCGGGACACCAATCAGCCCCAGCATTTT. Translated: CSAVRDTNQPQHF.

This clonotype was picked up many times. The chain employs TRBV7-2 and TRBJ2-3; 10 bases agree with TRBD2. This CDR3 region has 15 residues. V lost 5 bases to trimming and J lost 1 base; unmatched junction nucleotides: 3. Germline CDR1 is SGHTA and CDR2 is FQGNSA. The DNA for the CDR3 is TGTGCCAGCAGCCGTAGCGGGGGGCGCACAGATACGCAGTATTTT. Protein: CASSRSGGRTDTQYF.

This clonotype has only a few counts. The chain carries TRBV6-6 and TRBJ2-3; TRBD2 might be the D (5 bases). Looked up from germline, CDR1 is MNHNY and CDR2 is SVGAGI (reference sequence). V shed 8 bases and J shed 0 bases, with 6 bases lying between them. The CDR3 is 12 amino acids. The CDR3 DNA sequence: TGTGCCAGCGGCGGGAGCACAGATACGCAGTATTTT. It is translated as CASGGSTDTQYF.

The table lists this clonotype with a few counts. The chain combines TRBV20-1 with TRBJ2-7, with D perhaps matching TRBD1 or TRBD2 (5 bases each). The CDR3 runs 16 residues. Looked up from germline, CDR1 is DFQATT and CDR2 is SNEGSKA (reference sequence). V lost 0 bases and J 3 bases, leaving 18 bases between the germline ends. CDR3 amino acids: CSARDRRTSAGYEQYF. CDR3 sequence (DNA): TGCAGTGCTAGAGATCGACGGACATCCGCGGGCTACGAGCAGTACTTC.

This rearrangement joins TRBV5-6 to TRBJ1-1; D perhaps matches TRBD1 (6 bases). This CDR3 comprises 13 residues. CDR1 and CDR2 (germline): SGHDT, YYEEEE. V was pared by 4 bases and J by 4 bases, with 11 bases between. The CDR3 region is CASSPRGVTEAFF. CDR3 nucleotide sequence: TGTGCCAGCAGCCCAAGGGGGGTCACTGAAGCTTTCTTT. Together with reference TRBV5-6 and TRBJ1-1, the CDR3 gives the full variable domain: DAGVTQSPTHLIKTRGQQVTLRCSPKSGHDTVSWYQQALGQGPQFIFQYYEEEERQRGNFPDRFSGHQFPNYSSELNVNALLLGDSALYLCASSPRGVTEAFFGQGTRLTVV.

V and J are TRBV20-1 and TRBJ2-3, with 8 bases lining up with TRBD2. The CDR3 spans 13 residues. Germline V gene sequence: CDR1 DFQATT, CDR2 SNEGSKA (reference sequence). The junction had 2 bases not matched to a gene; V was cut back by 2 bases and J by 4 bases. The CDR3 DNA sequence: TGCAGTGCTAGACGGGGGGGGGCAGATACGCAGTATTTT. It yields the protein CSARRGGADTQYF.